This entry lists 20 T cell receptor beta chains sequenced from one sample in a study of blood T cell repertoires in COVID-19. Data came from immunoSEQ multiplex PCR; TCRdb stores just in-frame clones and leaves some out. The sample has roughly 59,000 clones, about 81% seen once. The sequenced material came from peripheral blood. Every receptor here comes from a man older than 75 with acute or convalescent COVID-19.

CDR3 amino acids: CASSLVGGDPYEQYF. As DNA, the CDR3 is TGTGCCAGCAGCTTGGTTGGAGGGGATCCCTACGAGCAGTACTTC. The V gene is TRBV5-6, the J gene TRBJ2-7; perhaps TRBD2 as D (6 bases). The CDR3 loop spans 15 amino acids. V lost 0 bases, J lost 2 bases, and 12 bases lay in between. CDR1 and CDR2 from the germline V gene are SGHDT and YYEEEE.

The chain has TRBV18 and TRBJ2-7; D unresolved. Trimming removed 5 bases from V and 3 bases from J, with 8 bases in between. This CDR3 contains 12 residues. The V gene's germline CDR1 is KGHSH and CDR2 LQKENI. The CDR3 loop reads CASSSGSYEQYF. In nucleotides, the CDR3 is TGTGCCAGCTCATCCGGTAGCTACGAGCAGTACTTC.

CDR3 coding DNA: TGTGCCACCAGCAGAGACCGAGGAGTCCTGTCCTACGAGCAGTACTTC. Encoded protein: CATSRDRGVLSYEQYF. The V and J genes are TRBV15 and TRBJ2-7; D remains ambiguous. Between the trimmed V and J ends, which lost 0 bases and 1 base, there was a span of 13 bases. The V gene's germline CDR1 is LNHNV and CDR2 YYDKDF (reference sequence). There are 16 residues in the CDR3.

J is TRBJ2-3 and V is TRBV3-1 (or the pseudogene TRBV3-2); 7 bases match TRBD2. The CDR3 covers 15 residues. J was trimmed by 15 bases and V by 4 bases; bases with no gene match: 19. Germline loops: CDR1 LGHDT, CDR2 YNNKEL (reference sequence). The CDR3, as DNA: TGTGCCAGCAGCCCTCCGGGACTAACCCCCCCCACATTTTATTTT. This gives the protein CASSPPGLTPPTFYF.

The CDR3 spells CASSEGHRSYNEQFF. CDR3 coding DNA: TGTGCCAGCAGCGAGGGACACCGCTCCTACAATGAGCAGTTCTTC. The V call is TRBV9, the J call TRBJ2-1, with D perhaps TRBD1 (6 bases). Deletions cut 3 bases from V and 0 bases from J, with 10 bases between. The germline CDR1 and CDR2 sequences are SGDLS and YYNGEE. This CDR3 spans 15 amino acids.

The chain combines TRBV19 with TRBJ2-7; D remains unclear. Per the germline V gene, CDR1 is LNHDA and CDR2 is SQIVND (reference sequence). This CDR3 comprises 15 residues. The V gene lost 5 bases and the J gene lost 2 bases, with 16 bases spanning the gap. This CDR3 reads CASSRTPDTPYEQYF. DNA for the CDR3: TGTGCCAGTAGTCGTACGCCAGACACACCCTACGAGCAGTACTTC. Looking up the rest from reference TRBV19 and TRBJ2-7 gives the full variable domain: DGGITQSPKYLFRKEGQNVTLSCEQNLNHDAMYWYRQDPGQGLRLIYYSQIVNDFQKGDIAEGYSVSREKKESFPLTVTSAQKNPTAFYLCASSRTPDTPYEQYFGPGTRLTVT.

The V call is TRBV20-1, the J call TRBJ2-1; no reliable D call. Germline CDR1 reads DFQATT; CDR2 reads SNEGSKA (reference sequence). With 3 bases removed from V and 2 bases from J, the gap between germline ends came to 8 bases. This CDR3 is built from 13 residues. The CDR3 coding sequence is TGCAGTGCTAGTGGTCAGGCCTACAATGAGCAGTTCTTC. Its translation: CSASGQAYNEQFF.

CDR3 DNA: TGTGCCAGCAGCTTCCTATCCAGGGGACAGGGAAAAAACACCATATATTTT. It is translated as CASSFLSRGQGKNTIYF. This chain uses TRBV5-5 with TRBJ1-3, with TRBD1 identical over 9 bases. Germline CDR1 is SGHKS and CDR2 is YYEKEE (reference sequence). The CDR3 length is 17 residues. The V and J ends lost 2 bases and 6 bases, in that order; junction bases with no gene match: 12. Combining the CDR3 with reference TRBV5-5 and TRBJ1-3 gives the whole variable domain DAGVTQSPTHLIKTRGQQVTLRCSPISGHKSVSWYQQVLGQGPQFIFQYYEKEERGRGNFPDRFSARQFPNYSSELNVNALLLGDSALYLCASSFLSRGQGKNTIYFGEGSWLTVV.

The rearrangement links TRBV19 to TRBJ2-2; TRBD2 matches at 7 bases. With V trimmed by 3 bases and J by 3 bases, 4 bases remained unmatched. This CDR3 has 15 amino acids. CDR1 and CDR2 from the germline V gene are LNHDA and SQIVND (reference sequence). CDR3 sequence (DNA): TGTGCCAGTAGTATGTGGGGGGGATACACCGGGGAGCTGTTTTTT. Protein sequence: CASSMWGGYTGELFF.

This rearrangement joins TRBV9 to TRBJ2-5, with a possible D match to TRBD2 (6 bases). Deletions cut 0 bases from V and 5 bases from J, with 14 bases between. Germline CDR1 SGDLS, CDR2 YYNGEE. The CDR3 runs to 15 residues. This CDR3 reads CASSVGGDVTETQYF. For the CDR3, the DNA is TGTGCCAGCAGCGTAGGGGGGGACGTGACCGAGACCCAGTACTTC.

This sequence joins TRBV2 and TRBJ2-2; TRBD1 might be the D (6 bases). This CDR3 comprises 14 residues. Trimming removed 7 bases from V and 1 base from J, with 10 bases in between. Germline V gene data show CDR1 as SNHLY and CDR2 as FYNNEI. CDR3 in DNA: TGTGCCAGCAAGAACAGGGTGAACACCGGGGAGCTGTTTTTT. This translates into CASKNRVNTGELFF.

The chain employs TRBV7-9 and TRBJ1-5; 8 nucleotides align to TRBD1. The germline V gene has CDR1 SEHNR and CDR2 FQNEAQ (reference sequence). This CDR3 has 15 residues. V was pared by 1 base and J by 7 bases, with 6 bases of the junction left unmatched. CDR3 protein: CASSLGTQGAQPQHF. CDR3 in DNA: TGTGCCAGCAGCTTAGGAACCCAGGGGGCGCAGCCCCAGCATTTT.

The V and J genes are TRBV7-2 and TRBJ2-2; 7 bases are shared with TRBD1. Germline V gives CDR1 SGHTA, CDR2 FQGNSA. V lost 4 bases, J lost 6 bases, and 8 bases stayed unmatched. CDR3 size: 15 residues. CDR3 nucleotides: TGTGCCAGCAGCTACCTGAGAGGGGGCTCCGGGGAGCTGTTTTTT. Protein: CASSYLRGGSGELFF.

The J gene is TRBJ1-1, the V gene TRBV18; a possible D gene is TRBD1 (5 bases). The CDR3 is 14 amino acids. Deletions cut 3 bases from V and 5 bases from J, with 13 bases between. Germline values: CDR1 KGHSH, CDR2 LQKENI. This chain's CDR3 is CASSPSLEGTEAFF. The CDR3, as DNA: TGTGCCAGCTCACCCTCGCTGGAGGGGACTGAAGCTTTCTTT.

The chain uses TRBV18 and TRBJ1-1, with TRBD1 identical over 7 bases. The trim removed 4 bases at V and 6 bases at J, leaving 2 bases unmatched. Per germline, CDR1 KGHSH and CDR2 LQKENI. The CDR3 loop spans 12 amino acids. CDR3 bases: TGTGCCAGCTCACAGACAGGGCCTGAAGCTTTCTTT. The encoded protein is CASSQTGPEAFF.

CDR3 in DNA: TGCGCCAGCAGTGAAAAGTTTGAAGCCGGTTGCTCCTACAATGAGCAGTTCTTC. It is translated as CASSEKFEAGCSYNEQFF. The chain couples TRBV10-1 to TRBJ2-1; D unclear. The V gene's germline CDR1 is WNHNN and CDR2 SYGVQD (reference sequence). Between the trimmed V and J ends, which lost 3 bases and 0 bases, there was a span of 18 bases. The CDR3 is 18 residues long.

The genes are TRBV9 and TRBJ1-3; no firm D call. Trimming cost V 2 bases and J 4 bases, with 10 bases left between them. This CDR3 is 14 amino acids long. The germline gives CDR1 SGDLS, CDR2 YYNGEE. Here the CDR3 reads CASSVWPQGNTIYF. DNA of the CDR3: TGTGCCAGCAGCGTCTGGCCGCAGGGAAACACCATATATTTT.

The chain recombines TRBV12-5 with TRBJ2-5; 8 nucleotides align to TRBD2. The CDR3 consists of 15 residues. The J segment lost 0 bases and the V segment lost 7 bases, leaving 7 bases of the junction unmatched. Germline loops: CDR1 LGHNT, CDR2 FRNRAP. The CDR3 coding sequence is TGTGCTAGTGCCTCCGGTAGCGGGAACCAAGAGACCCAGTACTTC. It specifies CASASGSGNQETQYF.

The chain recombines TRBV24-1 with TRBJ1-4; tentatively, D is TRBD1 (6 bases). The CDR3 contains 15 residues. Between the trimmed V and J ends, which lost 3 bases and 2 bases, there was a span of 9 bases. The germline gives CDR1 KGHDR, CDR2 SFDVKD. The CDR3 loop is CATSDPRGTNEKLFF. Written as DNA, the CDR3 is TGTGCCACCAGTGATCCGAGGGGGACTAATGAAAAACTGTTTTTT.

The CDR3 coding sequence is TGTGCCAGCAGCCAGGTCCAGGGTAGGGAGACCCAGTACTTC. It encodes CASSQVQGRETQYF. This chain links TRBV14 with TRBJ2-5; D might be TRBD1 (5 bases). The germline CDR1 and CDR2 sequences are SGHDN and FVKESK. Trimming shortened V by 3 bases and J by 5 bases, and 13 bases separated the two germline ends. The CDR3 spans 14 residues. The full variable domain, rest sourced from reference TRBV14 and TRBJ2-5, is EAGVTQFPSHSVIEKGQTVTLRCDPISGHDNLYWYRRVMGKEIKFLLHFVKESKQDESGMPNNRFLAERTGGTYSTLKVQPAELEDSGVYFCASSQVQGRETQYFGPGTRLLVL.